This T cell receptor (beta chain) was captured in a study of identical twins. Study observations and caveats: Insertions were fewer in abundant cord blood beta clonotypes, whereas memory repertoires showed none of this pattern.

V gave up 5 bases and J gave up 0 bases, with 5 bases separating them. The V gene's germline CDR1 is DFQATT and CDR2 SNEGSKA (reference sequence). The length of the CDR3 is 12 residues. TCRdb reanalysed the 5' RACE reads using MiXCR and keeps one entry per CDR3 protein. This sample has fewer than 900,000 distinct CDR3 sequences, with 21% found just once. This clonotype occurred many times. Its antigen is undetermined. The same data also went into a second study, on T cells expressing NK-cell markers.

Sequencing was performed on PBMCs. The clonotype originates from a woman between 18 and 29 years old in good health. The chain combines TRBV20-1 with TRBJ2-1; D unresolved. The CDR3 loop is CSAAGSYNEQFF. The CDR3 nucleotides read TGCAGTGCTGCCGGCTCCTACAATGAGCAGTTCTTC.